This is a list of T cell receptor beta chains from one sample in a study of early T cells in non-severe SARS-CoV-2 infection. MiXCR, run by TCRdb on the 5' RACE reads, gives a single entry per CDR3 protein. The table has approximately 31,000 distinct CDR3 sequences, around 6% seen once. Sequencing was carried out using whole blood. The receptors derive from an adult who was a healthcare worker with PCR-confirmed SARS-CoV-2 infection or an uninfected control (not recorded which). Each CDR3 is given with its conserved first and last residue. Each record gives: J gene, D gene, V gene, clone size, CDR3 DNA, CDR3 protein. The D gene is left open where the match is weak. Clone size is stated in some rows and not others, as once, few, many or a class when expanded.

TRBJ2-2,TRBD2,TRBV10-2,many,TGCGCCACCTCTAGCGGGAGCAACACCGGGGAGCTGTTTTTT,CATSSGSNTGELFF
TRBJ2-4,-,TRBV5-1,-,TGCGCCAGCAGCTTTAGTCAGCGGAACATTCAGTACTTC,CASSFSQRNIQYF
TRBJ2-7,-,TRBV20-1,few,TGCAGTGCTAGTTGGGTAGCCTACGAGCAGTACTTC,CSASWVAYEQYF
TRBJ2-2,-,TRBV7-6,few,TGTGCCAGCAGCTCCCAGGGGCCCTTGAACACCGGGGAGCTGTTTTTT,CASSSQGPLNTGELFF
TRBJ2-5,-,TRBV7-3,few,TGTGCCAGCAGCCCCCGGACGGGTGTTTACGAGACCCAGTACTTC,CASSPRTGVYETQYF
TRBJ2-1,TRBD2,TRBV19,-,TGTGCCAGTAGTACTTTGGGACTAGCGGTGTACAATGAGCAGTTCTTC,CASSTLGLAVYNEQFF
TRBJ2-3,TRBD2,TRBV5-1,-,TGCGCCAGCAGCTTGGGTATAGGCGGGAGCGTAGATACGCAGTATTTT,CASSLGIGGSVDTQYF
TRBJ1-4,-,TRBV20-1,few,TGCAGTGCTACCCTACCCGGAGGGAGAGTTTTT,CSATLPGGRVF
TRBJ2-2,TRBD2,TRBV27,few,TGTGCCAGGGTAGCGGGAGGTAACACCGGGGAGCTGTTTTTT,CARVAGGNTGELFF
TRBJ2-7,-,TRBV27,-,TGTGCCAGCAGTCTCCGCTCATTGGGCGCGAGCCACGAGCAGTACTTC,CASSLRSLGASHEQYF
TRBJ1-1,-,TRBV7-9,-,TGTGCCAGCAGCATAACTCAAAGGACCACTGAAGCTTTCTTT,CASSITQRTTEAFF
TRBJ2-1,-,TRBV6-4,many,TGTGCCAGCAGTGACTCAGGAGCGCGGACCTACAATGAGCAGTTCTTC,CASSDSGARTYNEQFF
TRBJ2-1,-,TRBV10-2,many,TGCGCCAGCAGTGAGTCTTATGAGCAGTTCTTC,CASSESYEQFF